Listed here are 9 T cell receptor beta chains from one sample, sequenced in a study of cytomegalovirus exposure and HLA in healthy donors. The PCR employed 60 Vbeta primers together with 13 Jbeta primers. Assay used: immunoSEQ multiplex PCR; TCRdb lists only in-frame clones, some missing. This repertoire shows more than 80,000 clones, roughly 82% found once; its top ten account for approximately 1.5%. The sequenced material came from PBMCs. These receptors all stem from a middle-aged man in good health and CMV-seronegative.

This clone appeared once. DNA of the CDR3: TGTGCCAGCAGTTACTTACCAGGGGGATCGAACACTGAAGCTTTCTTT. Translated, it gives CASSYLPGGSNTEAFF. V usage is TRBV6-6 and J usage is TRBJ1-1, with 7 bases lining up with TRBD1. The CDR3 has 16 amino acids. In germline, CDR1 is MNHNY, CDR2 SVGAGI (reference sequence). The V gene end was trimmed by 1 base and the J gene end by 1 base; junction bases not matched to a gene: 6.

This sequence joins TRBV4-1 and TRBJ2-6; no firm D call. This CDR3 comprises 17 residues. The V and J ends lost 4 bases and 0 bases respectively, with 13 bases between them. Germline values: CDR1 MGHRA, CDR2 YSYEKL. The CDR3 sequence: CASSLLLSSSGANVLTF. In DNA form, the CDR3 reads TGCGCCAGCAGCCTTCTGCTTTCCAGCTCTGGGGCCAACGTCCTGACTTTC.

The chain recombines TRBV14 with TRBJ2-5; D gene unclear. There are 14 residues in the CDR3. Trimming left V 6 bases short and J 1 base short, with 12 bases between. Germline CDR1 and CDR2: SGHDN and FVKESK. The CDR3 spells CASSPSRRQETQYF. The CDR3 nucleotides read TGTGCCAGCAGTCCTAGTCGGCGCCAAGAGACCCAGTACTTC.

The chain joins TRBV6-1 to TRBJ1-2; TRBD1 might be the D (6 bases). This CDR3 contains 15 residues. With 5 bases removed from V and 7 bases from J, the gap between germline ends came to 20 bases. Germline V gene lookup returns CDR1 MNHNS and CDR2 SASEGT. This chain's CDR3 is CASSSGTGSQLGYTF. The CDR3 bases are TGTGCCAGCAGTTCCGGAACAGGGTCGCAACTTGGCTACACCTTC.

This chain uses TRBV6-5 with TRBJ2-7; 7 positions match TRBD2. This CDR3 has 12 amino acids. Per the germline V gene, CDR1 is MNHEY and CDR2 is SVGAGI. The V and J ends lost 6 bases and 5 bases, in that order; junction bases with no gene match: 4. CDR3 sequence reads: CASSNAGDEQYF. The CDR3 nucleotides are TGTGCCAGCAGCAACGCGGGGGACGAGCAGTACTTC.

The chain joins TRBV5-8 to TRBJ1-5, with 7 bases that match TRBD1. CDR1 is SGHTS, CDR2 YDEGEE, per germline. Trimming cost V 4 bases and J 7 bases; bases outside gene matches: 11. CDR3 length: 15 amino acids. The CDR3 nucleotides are TGTGCCAGCAGCCCCGGGCAGGGGGGAAGCCAGCCCCAGCATTTT. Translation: CASSPGQGGSQPQHF. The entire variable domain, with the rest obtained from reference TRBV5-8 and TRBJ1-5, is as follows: EAGVTQSPTHLIKTRGQQATLRCSPISGHTSVYWYQQALGLGLQFLLWYDEGEERNRGNFPPRFSGRQFPNYSSELNVNALELEDSALYLCASSPGQGGSQPQHFGDGTRLSIL.

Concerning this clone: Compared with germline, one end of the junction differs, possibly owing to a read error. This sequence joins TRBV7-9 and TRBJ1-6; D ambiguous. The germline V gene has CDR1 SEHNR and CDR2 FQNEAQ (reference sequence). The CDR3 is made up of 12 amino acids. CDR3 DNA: TGTTCCAGCACGAGGGATAATTCACCCCTCCACTTT. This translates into CSSTRDNSPLHF.

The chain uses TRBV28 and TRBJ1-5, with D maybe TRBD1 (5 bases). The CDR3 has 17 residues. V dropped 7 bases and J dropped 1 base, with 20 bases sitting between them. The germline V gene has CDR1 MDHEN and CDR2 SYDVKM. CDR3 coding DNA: TGTGCCAGCACCGAAATGGGGCTGGGAAGGAGCAATCAGCCCCAGCATTTT. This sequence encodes CASTEMGLGRSNQPQHF.

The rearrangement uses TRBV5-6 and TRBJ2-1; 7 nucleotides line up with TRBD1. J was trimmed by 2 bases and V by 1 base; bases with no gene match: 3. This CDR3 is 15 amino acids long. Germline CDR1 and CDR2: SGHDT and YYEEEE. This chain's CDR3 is CASSLWDRAYNEQFF. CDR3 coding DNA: TGTGCCAGCAGCTTGTGGGACAGAGCCTACAATGAGCAGTTCTTC.